Below, 7 T cell receptor beta chains from the same sample are listed, as sequenced in a study of cytomegalovirus exposure and HLA in healthy donors. Produced via immunoSEQ multiplex PCR; TCRdb's table is partial and in-frame only. The table includes hundreds of thousands of clones, 90% detected once. Sequenced sample: PBMCs. The receptor set was obtained from a woman aged 25 to 39 in good health and CMV-seronegative.

The V gene is TRBV7-3, the J gene TRBJ2-2, with D possibly matching TRBD2 (6 bases). Trimming took 5 bases from V and 1 from J, leaving 11 bases between them. This CDR3 region has 15 residues. Germline-derived CDR1 and CDR2 are SGHTA and FQGTGA. The chain's CDR3 is CASSLYGRNTGELFF. CDR3 sequence (DNA): TGTGCCAGCAGCCTCTACGGGAGGAACACCGGGGAGCTGTTTTTT.

V and J are TRBV6-5 and TRBJ1-3; 7 bases align to TRBD1. V shed 6 bases, J shed 4 bases, and the junction held 3 bases outside the gene matches. This CDR3 region has 13 residues. Germline V lookup: CDR1 MNHEY, CDR2 SVGAGI. The chain's CDR3 is CASRSDRGNTIYF. The CDR3, as DNA: TGTGCCAGCAGATCGGACAGGGGAAACACCATATATTTT.

This chain uses TRBV29-1 with TRBJ2-3, with 8 bases that match TRBD2. Germline assignment: CDR1 SQVTM and CDR2 ANQGSEA. V lost 4 bases and J lost 0; bases outside the gene matches: 0. The CDR3 covers 13 residues. The CDR3 sequence is CSVASGSTDTQYF. The CDR3 DNA reads TGCAGCGTTGCTAGCGGGAGCACAGATACGCAGTATTTT.

The rearrangement joins TRBV23-1 to TRBJ2-7; D is undetermined. TRBV23-1 carries the ORF label, with uncertain function. The CDR3 spans 12 residues. Trimming took off 11 bases at V and 2 bases at J, with 13 bases between the two ends. The CDR3 DNA reads TGCGCCGGCGAGACACAAGCCTACGAGCAGTACTTC. Its translation is CAGETQAYEQYF.

This clone was picked up one time. The chain has TRBV11-2 and TRBJ2-3; D assignment may be TRBD1 or TRBD2 (5 bases each). Trimming took off 5 bases at V and 3 bases at J, with 15 bases between the two ends. CDR3 length: 15 amino acids. The germline V gene has CDR1 SGHAT and CDR2 FQNNGV. CDR3 bases: TGTGCCAGCAGCGGGGGATGGGGGAGAACAGATACGCAGTATTTT. It encodes CASSGGWGRTDTQYF.

The chain combines TRBV5-4 with TRBJ2-1; D possibly corresponds to TRBD2 (6 bases). The CDR3 is made up of 15 amino acids. Trimming took 0 bases from V and 4 from J, leaving 11 bases between them. Germline V gene sequence: CDR1 SGHNT, CDR2 YYREEE (reference sequence). The CDR3 nucleotides read TGTGCCAGCAGCTTGGAGGTAGCGGAGTACAATGAGCAGTTCTTC. It encodes CASSLEVAEYNEQFF.

J is TRBJ2-3 and V is TRBV2; 14 bases line up with TRBD2. The CDR3 is 19 amino acids. Germline V gene lookup returns CDR1 SNHLY and CDR2 FYNNEI. The V segment lost 3 bases and the J segment 5 bases; nucleotides outside the gene matches: 13. Here the CDR3 reads CASSDDRGLAGVNVDTQYF. The CDR3 nucleotides read TGTGCCAGCAGTGATGATCGGGGACTAGCGGGAGTAAATGTAGATACGCAGTATTTT.